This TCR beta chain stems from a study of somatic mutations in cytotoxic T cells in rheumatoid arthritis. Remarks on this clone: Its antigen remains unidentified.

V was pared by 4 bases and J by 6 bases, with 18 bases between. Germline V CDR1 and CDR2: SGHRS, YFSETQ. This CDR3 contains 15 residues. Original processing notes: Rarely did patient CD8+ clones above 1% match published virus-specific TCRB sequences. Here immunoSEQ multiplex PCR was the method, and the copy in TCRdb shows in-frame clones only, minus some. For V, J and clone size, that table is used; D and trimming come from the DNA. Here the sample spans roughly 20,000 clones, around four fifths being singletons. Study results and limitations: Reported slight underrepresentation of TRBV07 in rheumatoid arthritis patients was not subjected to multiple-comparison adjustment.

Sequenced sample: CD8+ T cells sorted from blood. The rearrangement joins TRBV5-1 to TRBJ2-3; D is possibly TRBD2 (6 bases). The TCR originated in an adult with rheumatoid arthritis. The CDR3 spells CASSPGDRFVDTQYF. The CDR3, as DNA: TGCGCCAGCAGCCCGGGGGACCGTTTCGTGGATACGCAGTATTTT.